This TCR beta chain was recovered during a study of shared clonotypes between healthy human individuals. Original analysis: ImmunoSEQ only sent back junction sequences with no quality scores, so filtering was done differently. Generated by immunoSEQ multiplex PCR, the TCRdb table keeps only in-frame clones and is missing some. V, J and clone size are taken as reported in that table, and D and trimming were inferred from the DNA itself. The sample has some 980,000 clones; over 75% are singletons. The germline CDR1 and CDR2 sequences are MGHDK and SYGVNS. The CDR3 covers 15 residues. With V trimmed by 3 bases and J by 5 bases, 9 bases remained unmatched.

The chain carries TRBV25-1 and TRBJ2-5; 7 nucleotides line up with TRBD1. The specimen sequenced was memory CD4+ T cells sorted from blood. Regarding subset: CD45RA-negative fraction. This sequence originates from a man aged 18 to 35 in good health. CDR3 region: CASSDSGTARETQYF. The CDR3 region has the DNA TGTGCCAGCAGTGACTCCGGGACAGCCCGGGAGACCCAGTACTTC.